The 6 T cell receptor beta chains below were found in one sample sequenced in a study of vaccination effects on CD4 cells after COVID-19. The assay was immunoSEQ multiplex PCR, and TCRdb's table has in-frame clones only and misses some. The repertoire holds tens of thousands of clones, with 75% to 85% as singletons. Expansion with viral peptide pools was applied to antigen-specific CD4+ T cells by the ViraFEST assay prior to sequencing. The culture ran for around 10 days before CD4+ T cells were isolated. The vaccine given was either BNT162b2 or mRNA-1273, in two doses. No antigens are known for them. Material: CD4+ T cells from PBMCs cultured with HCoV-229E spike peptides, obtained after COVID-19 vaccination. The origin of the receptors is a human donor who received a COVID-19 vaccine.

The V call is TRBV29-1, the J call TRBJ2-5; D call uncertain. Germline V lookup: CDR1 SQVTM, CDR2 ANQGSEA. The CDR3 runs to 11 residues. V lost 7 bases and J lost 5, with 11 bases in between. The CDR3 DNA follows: TGCAGCGCCGGGCCTCCGGAGACCCAGTACTTC. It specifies CSAGPPETQYF.

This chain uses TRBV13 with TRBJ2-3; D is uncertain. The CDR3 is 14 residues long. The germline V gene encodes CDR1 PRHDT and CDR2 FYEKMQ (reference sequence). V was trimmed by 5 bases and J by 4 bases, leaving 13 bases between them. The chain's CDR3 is CASSTRRVSDTQYF. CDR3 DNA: TGTGCCAGCAGCACCCGAAGGGTATCAGATACGCAGTATTTT.

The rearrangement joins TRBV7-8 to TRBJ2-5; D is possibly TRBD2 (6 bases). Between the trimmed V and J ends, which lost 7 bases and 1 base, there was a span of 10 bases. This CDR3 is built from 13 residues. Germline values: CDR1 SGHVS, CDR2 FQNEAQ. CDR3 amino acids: CASTRGIQETQYF. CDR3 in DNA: TGTGCCAGCACCCGGGGGATCCAAGAGACCCAGTACTTC.

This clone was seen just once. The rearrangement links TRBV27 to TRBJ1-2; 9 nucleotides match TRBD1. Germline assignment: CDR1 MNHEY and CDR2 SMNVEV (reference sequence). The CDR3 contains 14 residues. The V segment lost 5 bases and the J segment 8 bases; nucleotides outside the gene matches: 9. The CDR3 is CASSLTRQGGGYTF. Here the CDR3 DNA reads TGTGCCAGCAGTCTTACGAGACAGGGGGGCGGCTACACCTTC.

Here the CDR3 reads CASSLMPGNTDTQYF. DNA for the CDR3: TGTGCCAGCAGCTTAATGCCGGGGAACACAGATACGCAGTATTTT. This chain connects TRBV7-3 to TRBJ2-3; weak D call: TRBD2 (5 bases). The CDR3 length is 15 residues. Trimming shortened V by 1 base and J by 2 bases, and 10 bases separated the two germline ends. Looked up from germline, CDR1 is SGHTA and CDR2 is FQGTGA.

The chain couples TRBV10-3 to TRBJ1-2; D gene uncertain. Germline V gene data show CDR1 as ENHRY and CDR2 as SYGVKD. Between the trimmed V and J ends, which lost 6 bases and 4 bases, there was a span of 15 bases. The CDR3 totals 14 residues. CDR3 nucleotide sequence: TGTGCCATCAGCCGAGAGTCGACCGGCTATGGCTACACCTTC. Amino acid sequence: CAISRESTGYGYTF.